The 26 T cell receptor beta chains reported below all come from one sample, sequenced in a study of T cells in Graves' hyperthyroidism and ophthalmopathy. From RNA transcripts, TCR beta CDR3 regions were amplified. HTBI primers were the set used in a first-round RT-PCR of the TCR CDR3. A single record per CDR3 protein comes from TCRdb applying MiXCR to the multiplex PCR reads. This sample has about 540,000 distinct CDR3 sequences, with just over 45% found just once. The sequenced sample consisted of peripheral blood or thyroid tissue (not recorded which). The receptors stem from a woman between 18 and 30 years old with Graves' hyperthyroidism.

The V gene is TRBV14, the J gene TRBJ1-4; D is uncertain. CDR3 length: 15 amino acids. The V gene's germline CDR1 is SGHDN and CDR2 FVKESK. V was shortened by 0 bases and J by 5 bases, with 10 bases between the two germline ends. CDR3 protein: CASSQERGVNEKLFF. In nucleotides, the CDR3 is TGTGCCAGCAGCCAAGAACGGGGAGTAAATGAAAAACTGTTTTTT.

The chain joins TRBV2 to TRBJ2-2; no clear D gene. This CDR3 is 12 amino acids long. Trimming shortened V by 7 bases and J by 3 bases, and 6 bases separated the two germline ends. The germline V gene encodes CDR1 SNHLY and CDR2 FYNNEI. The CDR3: CASTRDTGELFF. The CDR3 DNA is TGTGCCAGCACCCGGGACACCGGGGAGCTGTTTTTT.

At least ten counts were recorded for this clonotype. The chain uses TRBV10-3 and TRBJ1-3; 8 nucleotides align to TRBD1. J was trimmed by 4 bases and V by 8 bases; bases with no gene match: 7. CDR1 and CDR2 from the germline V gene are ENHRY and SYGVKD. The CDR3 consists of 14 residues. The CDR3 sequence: CAIRQGTFGNTIYF. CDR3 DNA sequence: TGTGCCATCCGACAGGGGACCTTCGGAAACACCATATATTTT.

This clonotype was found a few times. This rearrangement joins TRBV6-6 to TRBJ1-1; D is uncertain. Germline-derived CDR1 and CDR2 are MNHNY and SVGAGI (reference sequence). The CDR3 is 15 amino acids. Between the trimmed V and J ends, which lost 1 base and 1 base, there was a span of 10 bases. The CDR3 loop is CASSYFLAENTEAFF. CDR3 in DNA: TGTGCCAGCAGTTACTTTCTGGCCGAGAACACTGAAGCTTTCTTT.

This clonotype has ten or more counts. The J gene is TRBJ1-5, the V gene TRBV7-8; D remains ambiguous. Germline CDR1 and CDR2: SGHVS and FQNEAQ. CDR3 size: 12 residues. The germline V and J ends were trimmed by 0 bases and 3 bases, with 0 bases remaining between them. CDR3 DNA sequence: TGTGCCAGCAGCTTAGCCAATCAGCCCCAGCATTTT. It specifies CASSLANQPQHF.

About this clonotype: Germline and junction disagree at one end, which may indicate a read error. This CDR3 is CASSYRSPENQPQHF. The CDR3 DNA reads as TGTGCCAGCAGTTATAGGTCGCCTGAAAATCAGCCCCAGCATTTT. V and J are TRBV10-3 and TRBJ1-5; D is unclear. Germline CDR1 ENHRY, CDR2 SYGVKD. CDR3 length: 15 residues.

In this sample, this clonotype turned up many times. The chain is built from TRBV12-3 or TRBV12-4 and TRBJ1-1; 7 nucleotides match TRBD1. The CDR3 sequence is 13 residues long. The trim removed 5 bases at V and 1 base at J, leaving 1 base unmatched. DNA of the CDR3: TGTGCCAGCAGTGACAGGGCGAACACTGAAGCTTTCTTT. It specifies CASSDRANTEAFF.

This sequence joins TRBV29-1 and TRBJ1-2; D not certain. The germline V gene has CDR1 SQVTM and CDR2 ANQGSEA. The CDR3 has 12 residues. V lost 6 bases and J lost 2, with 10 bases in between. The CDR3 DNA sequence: TGCAGCGTCCTCCGGACCAACTATGGCTACACCTTC. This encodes CSVLRTNYGYTF.

The CDR3 sequence is CASSPIQGPQHF. The CDR3 DNA is TGTGCCAGCAGCCCAATACAGGGGCCCCAGCATTTT. The V and J genes are TRBV16 and TRBJ1-5, with D tentatively TRBD1 (6 bases). Trimming pared 4 bases from V and 9 bases from J, leaving 10 bases between. This CDR3 spans 12 amino acids. Looked up from germline, CDR1 is KGHSY and CDR2 is FQNENV.

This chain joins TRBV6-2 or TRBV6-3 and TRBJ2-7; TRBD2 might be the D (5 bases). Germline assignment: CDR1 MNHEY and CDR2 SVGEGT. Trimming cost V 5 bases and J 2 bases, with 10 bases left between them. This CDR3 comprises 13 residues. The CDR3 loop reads CASSVEAAYEQYF. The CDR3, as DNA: TGTGCCAGCAGTGTGGAGGCCGCCTACGAGCAGTACTTC.

As DNA, the CDR3 is TGTGCCATCGGACTGGGTACCTACGAGCAGTACTTC. It yields the protein CAIGLGTYEQYF. The chain is built from TRBV10-3 and TRBJ2-7, with a tentative D call TRBD2 (5 bases). Trimming stripped 8 bases from V and 2 bases from J, with 10 bases between. CDR3 length: 12 amino acids. In germline, CDR1 is ENHRY, CDR2 SYGVKD.

In DNA form, the CDR3 reads TGTGCCACCAGCAGTTTAAAGTCCTCATATGGCTACACCTTC. It yields the protein CATSSLKSSYGYTF. This chain joins TRBV15 and TRBJ1-2; no firm D call. Per the germline V gene, CDR1 is LNHNV and CDR2 is YYDKDF (reference sequence). The germline V and J ends were trimmed by 3 bases and 5 bases, with 13 bases remaining between them. The CDR3 has 14 residues.

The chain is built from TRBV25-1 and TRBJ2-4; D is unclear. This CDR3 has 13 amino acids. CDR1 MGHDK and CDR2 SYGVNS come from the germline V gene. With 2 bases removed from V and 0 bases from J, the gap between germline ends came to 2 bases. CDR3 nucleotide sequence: TGTGCCAGCAGTGAACTAGCCAAAAACATTCAGTACTTC. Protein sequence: CASSELAKNIQYF.

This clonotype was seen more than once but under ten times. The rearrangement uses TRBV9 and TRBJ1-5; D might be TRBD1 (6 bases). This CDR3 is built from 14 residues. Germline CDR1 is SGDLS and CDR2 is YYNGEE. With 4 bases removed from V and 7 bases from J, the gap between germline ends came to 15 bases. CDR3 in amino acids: CASSPSQGRQPQHF. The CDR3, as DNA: TGTGCCAGCAGCCCAAGCCAGGGGAGACAGCCCCAGCATTTT. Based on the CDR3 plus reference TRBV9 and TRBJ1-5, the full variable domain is DSGVTQTPKHLITATGQRVTLRCSPRSGDLSVYWYQQSLDQGLQFLIQYYNGEERAKGNILERFSAQQFPDLHSELNLSSLELGDSALYFCASSPSQGRQPQHFGDGTRLSIL.

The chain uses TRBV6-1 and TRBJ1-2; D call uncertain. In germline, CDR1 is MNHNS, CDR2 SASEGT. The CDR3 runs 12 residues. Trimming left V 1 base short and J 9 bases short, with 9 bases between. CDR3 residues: CASSEGELSYTF. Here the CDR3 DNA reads TGTGCCAGCAGTGAAGGGGAGTTGAGCTACACCTTC.

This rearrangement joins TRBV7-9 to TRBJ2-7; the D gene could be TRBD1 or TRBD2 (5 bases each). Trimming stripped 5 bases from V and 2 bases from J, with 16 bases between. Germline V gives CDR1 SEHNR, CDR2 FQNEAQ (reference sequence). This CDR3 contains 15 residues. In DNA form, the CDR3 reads TGTGCCAGCAGCCCCACCGGGACCGGGGCCTACGAGCAGTACTTC. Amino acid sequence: CASSPTGTGAYEQYF. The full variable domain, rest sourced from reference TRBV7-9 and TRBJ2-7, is DTGVSQNPRHKITKRGQNVTFRCDPISEHNRLYWYRQTLGQGPEFLTYFQNEAQLEKSRLLSDRFSAERPKGSFSTLEIQRTEQGDSAMYLCASSPTGTGAYEQYFGPGTRLTVT.

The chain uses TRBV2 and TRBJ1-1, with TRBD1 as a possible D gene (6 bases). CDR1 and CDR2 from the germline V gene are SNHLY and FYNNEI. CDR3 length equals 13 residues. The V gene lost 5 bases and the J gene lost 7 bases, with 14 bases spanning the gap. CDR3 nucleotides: TGTGCCAGCAGTCCCGGGACAACAAATGAAGCTTTCTTT. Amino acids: CASSPGTTNEAFF.

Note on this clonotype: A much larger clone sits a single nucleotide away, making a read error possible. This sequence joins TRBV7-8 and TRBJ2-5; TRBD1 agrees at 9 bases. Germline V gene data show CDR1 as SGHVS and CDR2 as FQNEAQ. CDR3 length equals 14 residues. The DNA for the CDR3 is TGTACCAGCAGCTTAGGGACAGGGCCGAAGACCCAGTACTTC. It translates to CTSSLGTGPKTQYF.

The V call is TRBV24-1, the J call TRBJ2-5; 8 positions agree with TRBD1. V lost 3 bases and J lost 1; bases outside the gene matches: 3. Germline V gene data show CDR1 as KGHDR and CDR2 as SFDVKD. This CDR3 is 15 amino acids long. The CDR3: CATSDPQGGQETQYF. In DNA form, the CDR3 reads TGTGCCACCAGTGATCCACAGGGGGGCCAAGAGACCCAGTACTTC.

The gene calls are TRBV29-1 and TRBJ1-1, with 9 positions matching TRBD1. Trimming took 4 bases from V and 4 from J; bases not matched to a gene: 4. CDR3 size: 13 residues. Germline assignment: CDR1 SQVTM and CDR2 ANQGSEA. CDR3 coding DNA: TGCAGCGTTGGGACAGGGGACGGCACTGAAGCTTTCTTT. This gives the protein CSVGTGDGTEAFF.

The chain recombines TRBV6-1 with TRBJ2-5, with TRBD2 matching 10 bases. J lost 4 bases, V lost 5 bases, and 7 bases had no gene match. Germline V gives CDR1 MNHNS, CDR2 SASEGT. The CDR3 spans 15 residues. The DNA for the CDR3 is TGTGCCAGCAGTCCCCGGACTAGCGGAGGAGAGACCCAGTACTTC. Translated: CASSPRTSGGETQYF.

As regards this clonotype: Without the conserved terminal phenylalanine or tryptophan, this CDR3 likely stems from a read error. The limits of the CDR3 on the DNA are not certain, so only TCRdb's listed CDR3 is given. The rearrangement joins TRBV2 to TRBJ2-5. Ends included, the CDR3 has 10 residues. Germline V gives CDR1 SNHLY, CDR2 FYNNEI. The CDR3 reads CASSELRQNT.

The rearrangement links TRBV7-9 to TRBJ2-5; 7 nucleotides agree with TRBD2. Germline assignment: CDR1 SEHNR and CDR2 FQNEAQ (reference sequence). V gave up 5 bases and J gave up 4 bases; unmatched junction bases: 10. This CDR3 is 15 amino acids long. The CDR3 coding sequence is TGTGCCAGCAGCCCCCTCCCGCGGGAGAGAGAGACCCAGTACTTC. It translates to CASSPLPRERETQYF.

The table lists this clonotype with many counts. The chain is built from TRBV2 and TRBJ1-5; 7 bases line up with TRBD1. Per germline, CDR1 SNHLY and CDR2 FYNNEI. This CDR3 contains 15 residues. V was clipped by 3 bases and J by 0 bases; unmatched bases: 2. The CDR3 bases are TGTGCCAGCAGTGATGGGACAGATAGCAATCAGCCCCAGCATTTT. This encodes CASSDGTDSNQPQHF.

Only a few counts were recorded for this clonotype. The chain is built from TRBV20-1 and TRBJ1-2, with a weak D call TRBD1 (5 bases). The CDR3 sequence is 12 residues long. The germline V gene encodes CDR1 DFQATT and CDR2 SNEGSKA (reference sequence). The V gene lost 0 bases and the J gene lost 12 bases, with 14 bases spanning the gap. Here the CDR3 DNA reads TGCAGTGCTAGAGATAGACAGTCTTCGGACACCTTC. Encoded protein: CSARDRQSSDTF.

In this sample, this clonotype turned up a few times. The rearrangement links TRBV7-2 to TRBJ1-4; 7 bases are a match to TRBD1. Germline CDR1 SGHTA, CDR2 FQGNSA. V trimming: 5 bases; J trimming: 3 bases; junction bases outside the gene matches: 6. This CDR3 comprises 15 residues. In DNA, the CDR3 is TGTGCCAGCAGCCTCCGAGGGACAGCTAATGAAAAACTGTTTTTT. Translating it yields CASSLRGTANEKLFF.